Listed below are T cell receptor beta chains from one sample, sequenced in a study of T cell repertoires in cytomegalovirus infection. TCRdb fed the reads into MiXCR, producing one record per CDR3 protein. Of about 470,000 distinct CDR3 sequences detected, roughly 46% appear once; the ten largest clones hold approximately 40%. These receptors' antigens are unknown. Material: cultured PBMCs, obtained from culture after CMV antigen stimulation. These TCRs come from a human donor in good health (CMV status not recorded). Some clones in this sample may be carry-over from other donors' samples. CDR3s include the opening cysteine and the closing phenylalanine or tryptophan. A D gene is named only where the DNA matches it firmly. Not all rows give a size; the values are once, few, many and, for expanded clones, a class.

d_gene	abundance	v_gene	j_gene	CDR3nt	CDR3aa
-	few	TRBV10-3	TRBJ2-3	TGTGCCATCAGTGAGCGGACAGATACGCAGTATTTT	CAISERTDTQYF
-	few	TRBV7-6	TRBJ2-5	TGTGCCAGCAGCCCTCAGGAAAAAGAGACCCAGTACTTC	CASSPQEKETQYF
-	many	TRBV7-2	TRBJ1-1	TGTGCCAGCAGCCCCGGGGGAAACACTGAAGCTTTCTTT	CASSPGGNTEAFF
-	-	TRBV7-9	TRBJ1-4	TGTGCCAGCAGCGCGACCCTTGTGACTAATGAAAAACTGTTTTTT	CASSATLVTNEKLFF
TRBD1	-	TRBV6-1	TRBJ2-1	TGTGCCAGCGGCAGGGACAGGGTCTACAATGAGCAGTTCTTC	CASGRDRVYNEQFF
-	-	TRBV6-6	TRBJ2-7	TGTGCCAGCGGGTGGGGACAAGGCTACGAGCAGTACTTC	CASGWGQGYEQYF
TRBD1	-	TRBV19	TRBJ1-1	TGTGCCAGTAGTCCCATCGACAGGGGCACTGAAGCTTTCTTT	CASSPIDRGTEAFF
-	-	TRBV19	TRBJ1-5	TGTGCCAGCCGTCGGAACATCCGGACCCAGCCCCAGCATTTT	CASRRNIRTQPQHF
TRBD2	few	TRBV6-1	TRBJ2-1	TGTGCCAGCAGTACCCCCTCCTCCGGGAGGGGAAATCATGAGCAGTTCTTC	CASSTPSSGRGNHEQFF
-	-	TRBV19	TRBJ1-5	TGTGCCAGTAGTAACATAGTGAATCAGCCCCAGCATTTT	CASSNIVNQPQHF
TRBD2	-	TRBV4-3	TRBJ2-3	TGCGCCAGCAGCCAATTGCGGGAGAGTACAGATACGCAGTATTTT	CASSQLRESTDTQYF
-	-	TRBV19	TRBJ2-4	TGTGCCAGTAGTATAACATCCGTATCCCGATCCCGGCAAATTCAGTACTTC	CASSITSVSRSRQIQYF
-	-	TRBV5-1	TRBJ1-1	TGCGCCAGCAGCTTCGGGGAGGCGACTGAAGCTTTCTTT	CASSFGEATEAFF
-	-	TRBV12-3/TRBV12-4	TRBJ2-7	TGTGCCAGGCAACTAGGGGGGGATTTAAACGAGCAGTACTTC	CARQLGGDLNEQYF
-	few	TRBV4-1	TRBJ2-7	TGCGCCAGCAGCCAAGAGACACCTTACGAGCAGTACTTC	CASSQETPYEQYF
-	-	TRBV27	TRBJ2-7	TGTGCCAGCAAGCCGGGGACGATGGGGTCCGAGCAGTACTTC	CASKPGTMGSEQYF
-	-	TRBV7-2	TRBJ1-5	TGTGCCAGCAGCTACACAGGTCAGCCCCAGCATTTT	CASSYTGQPQHF
-	-	TRBV24-1	TRBJ2-3	TGTGCCACCAGTGATTTGGGTCCAGGGGATACGCAGTATTTT	CATSDLGPGDTQYF
TRBD1	-	TRBV7-2	TRBJ1-3	TGTGCCAGCAGAAATAGTGGGACAGCGGGAAACACCATATATTTT	CASRNSGTAGNTIYF
-	-	TRBV7-9	TRBJ2-5	TGTGCCAGCAGCTTCGGGCGTCCAACACCCCAAGAGACCCAGTACTTC	CASSFGRPTPQETQYF
TRBD2	-	TRBV7-9	TRBJ2-1	TGTGCCAGCAGCACGAGACTAGCGGGGGGCCTCAATGAGCAGTTCTTC	CASSTRLAGGLNEQFF
TRBD1	-	TRBV6-5	TRBJ2-2	TGTGCCAGCAGTTCCGGGACAGGATTGAACACCGGGGAGCTGTTTTTT	CASSSGTGLNTGELFF